A single sample is the source of the 14 T cell receptor beta chains below, sequenced in a study of T cells in narcolepsy. TCRdb's table, derived via immunoSEQ multiplex PCR, lists solely in-frame clones and lacks some. The top ten clones hold around 1.6% of a sample with tens of thousands of clones, roughly 84% of them seen once. The sequenced sample was CD45RA- memory CD4+ T cells from PBMCs. These receptors were taken from a human donor with narcolepsy.

This clone was recorded once. V is TRBV28 and J is TRBJ1-4; TRBD1 matches at 10 bases. Germline assignment: CDR1 MDHEN and CDR2 SYDVKM. The CDR3 is 17 amino acids. The junction had 9 bases not matched to a gene; V was cut back by 5 bases and J by 3 bases. CDR3 nucleotides: TGTGCCAGCAGTCCCGGACAGGGGGAGGCGGCTAATGAAAAACTGTTTTTT. It specifies CASSPGQGEAANEKLFF.

The genes are TRBV15 and TRBJ2-5, with 7 bases identical to TRBD2. The CDR3 is made up of 16 amino acids. After removal of 1 base from V and 4 bases from J, the junction contained 9 bases not matched to a gene. Germline V gene sequence: CDR1 LNHNV, CDR2 YYDKDF (reference sequence). CDR3 sequence (DNA): TGTGCCACCAGCAGAGTCCGGGGGGTTCTATTAGAGACCCAGTACTTC. It yields the protein CATSRVRGVLLETQYF.

This chain joins TRBV7-7 and TRBJ2-6; perhaps D is TRBD1 or TRBD2 (5 bases each). The length of the CDR3 is 16 residues. V was clipped by 5 bases and J by 9 bases, with 20 bases between them. Looked up from germline, CDR1 is SSHAT and CDR2 is FNYEAQ (reference sequence). The CDR3 protein is CASSPGRIILGNVLTF. The CDR3 DNA reads TGTGCCAGCAGCCCGGGACGGATAATCTTAGGCAACGTCCTGACTTTC.

The chain uses TRBV5-1 and TRBJ2-3; 12 bases line up with TRBD2. Looked up from germline, CDR1 is SGHRS and CDR2 is YFSETQ. This CDR3 comprises 17 residues. The ends lost 0 bases at V and 3 bases at J; junction bases unmatched: 5. CDR3 in amino acids: CASSLALAGGRTDTQYF. DNA for the CDR3: TGCGCCAGCAGCTTGGCCCTAGCGGGGGGGAGGACAGATACGCAGTATTTT. Filled out from reference TRBV5-1 and TRBJ2-3, the complete variable domain reads KAGVTQTPRYLIKTRGQQVTLSCSPISGHRSVSWYQQTPGQGLQFLFEYFSETQRNKGNFPGRFSGRQFSNSRSEMNVSTLELGDSALYLCASSLALAGGRTDTQYFGPGTRLTVL.

The rearrangement links TRBV18 to TRBJ2-7; D remains unclear. Germline values: CDR1 KGHSH, CDR2 LQKENI. V was trimmed by 1 base and J by 3 bases, leaving 4 bases between them. The length of the CDR3 is 12 residues. DNA for the CDR3: TGTGCCAGCTCACCACGGGTCTACGAGCAGTACTTC. Protein sequence: CASSPRVYEQYF.

The genes are TRBV2 and TRBJ1-3, with D perhaps matching TRBD1 (6 bases). The V gene lost 6 bases and the J gene lost 0 bases, with 18 bases spanning the gap. The V gene's germline CDR1 is SNHLY and CDR2 FYNNEI. CDR3 length: 17 residues. The CDR3 region is CASSRQESKISGNTIYF. CDR3 coding DNA: TGTGCCAGCAGCCGACAGGAGAGTAAGATCTCTGGAAACACCATATATTTT.

The gene calls are TRBV27 and TRBJ1-4; D gene ambiguous. The V and J ends lost 3 bases and 2 bases respectively, with 7 bases between them. Per the germline V gene, CDR1 is MNHEY and CDR2 is SMNVEV (reference sequence). This CDR3 contains 14 residues. The CDR3 DNA reads TGTGCCAGCAGTTTCATAGGGACTAATGAAAAACTGTTTTTT. This sequence encodes CASSFIGTNEKLFF.

The chain links TRBV7-2 to TRBJ2-5, with 10 bases aligning to TRBD2. This CDR3 region has 17 residues. Per germline, CDR1 SGHTA and CDR2 FQGNSA. J gave up 5 bases and V 7 bases, and 16 bases lay outside the gene matches. CDR3 in amino acids: CASTGTLLAGMGETQYF. CDR3 DNA sequence: TGTGCCAGCACCGGCACCCTACTAGCGGGGATGGGGGAGACCCAGTACTTC.

This clone turned up a few times. The chain uses TRBV6-4 and TRBJ1-5, with D maybe TRBD1 (5 bases). The V end lost 6 bases, the J end lost 1 base, and 13 bases lay between the germline ends. Germline assignment: CDR1 MRHNA and CDR2 SNTAGT. The CDR3 totals 15 residues. The CDR3, as DNA: TGTGCCAGCAGCCCCCAGGGTTTCAGCAATCAGCCCCAGCATTTT. Its translation is CASSPQGFSNQPQHF.

The chain carries TRBV18 and TRBJ2-1; 9 bases are a match to TRBD1. There are 16 residues in the CDR3. In germline, CDR1 is KGHSH, CDR2 LQKENI. Trimming at V came to 3 bases and at J to 5 bases, leaving 8 bases not matched to a gene. The CDR3 spells CASSPRQGGLHNEQFF. CDR3 bases: TGTGCCAGCTCACCTCGACAGGGGGGACTTCACAATGAGCAGTTCTTC.

The J gene is TRBJ1-4, the V gene TRBV19; D ambiguous. The germline V gene has CDR1 LNHDA and CDR2 SQIVND (reference sequence). Trimming removed 7 bases at V and 7 bases at J, with 13 bases between. The CDR3 has 13 amino acids. CDR3 residues: CASTPPVGEKLFF. Here the CDR3 DNA reads TGTGCCAGTACCCCCCCGGTGGGTGAAAAACTGTTTTTT.

CDR3 residues: CASSRARFPNSGNTIYF. The CDR3 DNA reads as TGTGCCAGCAGCCGGGCCAGGTTCCCAAACTCTGGAAACACCATATATTTT. The chain combines TRBV5-6 with TRBJ1-3; no definite D call. Between the trimmed V and J ends, which lost 4 bases and 0 bases, there was a span of 17 bases. The CDR3 is made up of 17 amino acids. Germline V gene lookup returns CDR1 SGHDT and CDR2 YYEEEE.

V and J are TRBV4-2 and TRBJ2-5; TRBD2 agrees at 7 bases. The germline gives CDR1 LGHNA, CDR2 YNFKEQ. V dropped 4 bases and J dropped 1; count of bases not matched to a gene: 0. This CDR3 region has 13 residues. CDR3 DNA sequence: TGTGCCAGCAGCCGCGGGGGCCAAGAGACCCAGTACTTC. Translated: CASSRGGQETQYF.

The gene calls are TRBV6-6 and TRBJ1-5; no reliable D call. Germline V gene data show CDR1 as MNHNY and CDR2 as SVGAGI (reference sequence). The CDR3 is 16 amino acids. With 0 bases removed from V and 0 bases from J, the gap between germline ends came to 9 bases. The CDR3 spells CASSYSILLSNQPQHF. For the CDR3, the DNA is TGTGCCAGCAGTTACTCGATTCTGCTTAGCAATCAGCCCCAGCATTTT.